This T cell receptor (beta chain) was sequenced for a study of cytomegalovirus exposure and HLA in healthy donors. The wider study: The study placed 70% to 90% of its approximately 360 genotyped donors in the Caucasian-associated ancestry cluster.

Study outcomes and limitations: A later analysis showed that HLA-associated TCR beta chains had undergone more clonal expansion than equally common others. There were 160 or so TCR beta chains listed as cytomegalovirus-associated. Presence/absence analyses rested on an assumption that sequencing depth was roughly uniform across donors.

The CDR3 extends over 15 amino acids. V shed 1 base, J shed 7 bases, and the junction held 7 bases outside the gene matches. Germline V gives CDR1 LNHDA, CDR2 SQIVND (reference sequence). Note on this clone: Antigen unknown.

Primers for the PCR totalled 60 Vbeta and 13 Jbeta. The assay was immunoSEQ multiplex PCR, and TCRdb's table has in-frame clones only and misses some. The data show around 300,000 clones, with approximately 84% seen just once and 2% held by the top ten. Sequenced: PBMCs. This clonotype was sampled from a woman in her forties in good health and CMV-seropositive. The chain uses TRBV19 and TRBJ1-5, with TRBD1 identical over 7 bases. The CDR3 loop reads CASSIVAGGRQPQHF. CDR3 nucleotides: TGTGCCAGTAGTATAGTTGCAGGGGGACGGCAGCCCCAGCATTTT.